This T cell receptor (beta chain) was captured in a study of shared clonotypes between healthy human individuals. The CDR3 extends over 15 amino acids. Trimming cost V 5 bases and J 4 bases, with 18 bases left between them. Germline V gene lookup returns CDR1 SEHNR and CDR2 FQNEAQ (reference sequence). Division of CD4+ cells produced a CD45RA+ naive subset and a CD45RA-negative memory subset. On this clone: Its antigen remains unknown.

Using immunoSEQ multiplex PCR, the repertoire was profiled, and TCRdb retains in-frame clones only, with some absent. The sample has over a million clones, roughly 95% seen once. Findings of the study overall: Some naive CD4 clonotypes, 4% to 6%, turned up in common across several donors.

The rearrangement links TRBV7-9 to TRBJ2-7, with TRBD2 as a possible D gene (5 bases). The origin of this receptor is a man aged 25-45 years in good health. Sequenced material: naive CD4+ T cells sorted from blood. Subset defined: CD45RA+ positively selected. CDR3 region: CASSPWTQTPYEQYF. CDR3 nucleotide sequence: TGTGCCAGCAGCCCCTGGACTCAAACCCCATACGAGCAGTACTTC. Supplemented by reference TRBV7-9 and TRBJ2-7, the full variable domain reads DTGVSQNPRHKITKRGQNVTFRCDPISEHNRLYWYRQTLGQGPEFLTYFQNEAQLEKSRLLSDRFSAERPKGSFSTLEIQRTEQGDSAMYLCASSPWTQTPYEQYFGPGTRLTVT.